Shown below are 10 T cell receptor beta chains from a single sample sequenced in a study of memory CD4+ T cells and cytomegalovirus serostatus. Single viable CD3+CD4+CD8-CD45RO+ cells were sorted as the memory CD4+ T cells. Libraries were prepared by immunoSEQ multiplex PCR; TCRdb keeps only in-frame clonotypes and omits some of them. The sample carries some 41,000 clones, 76% recorded once. Sequencing input: memory CD4+ T cells from blood. The receptor set was obtained from an adult in good health and CMV-seronegative.

Written as DNA, the CDR3 is TGTGCCAGCTCACCAATTACAGAGTCAAATGAAAAACTGTTTTTT. Translation gives CASSPITESNEKLFF. V gene TRBV18 combines with J gene TRBJ1-4, with D unresolved. V dropped 2 bases and J dropped 5 bases, with 12 bases sitting between them. The CDR3 consists of 15 residues. From germline, CDR1 is KGHSH and CDR2 LQKENI.

This chain links TRBV5-6 with TRBJ2-3; D unresolved. V was clipped by 4 bases and J by 5 bases, with 5 bases between them. Germline V gene data show CDR1 as SGHDT and CDR2 as YYEEEE. The CDR3 sequence is 11 residues long. DNA for the CDR3: TGTGCCAGCAGCCGCCTAGATACGCAGTATTTT. Its translation: CASSRLDTQYF.

The chain links TRBV6-5 to TRBJ2-7, with TRBD2 as a possible D gene (6 bases). The CDR3 length is 15 residues. Trimming took 0 bases from V and 10 from J, leaving 19 bases between them. CDR1 and CDR2 from the germline V gene are MNHEY and SVGAGI. The CDR3, as DNA: TGTGCCAGCAGTTACTCCGGGGTTGGAGCGGGTCTACAGTACTTC. Residues: CASSYSGVGAGLQYF.

V is TRBV19 and J is TRBJ2-2; D is undetermined. Germline CDR1 and CDR2: LNHDA and SQIVND (reference sequence). The CDR3 is made up of 13 amino acids. V was pared by 1 base and J by 5 bases, with 5 bases between. CDR3 DNA: TGTGCCAGTAGTATAGGGGGAACCGGGGAGCTGTTTTTT. Translation: CASSIGGTGELFF.

V is TRBV4-3 and J is TRBJ2-1; TRBD1 matches at 9 bases. V dropped 4 bases and J dropped 6; count of bases not matched to a gene: 13. CDR3 size: 17 residues. CDR1 is LGHNA and CDR2 is YSLEER in the germline V gene. DNA for the CDR3: TGCGCCAGCAGCCTCACTGCCGGGGACAGGGAAGGCAATGAGCAGTTCTTC. Amino acid sequence: CASSLTAGDREGNEQFF.

This chain links TRBV4-3 with TRBJ1-1; possibly TRBD1 for D (6 bases). The CDR3 sequence is 15 residues long. V lost 3 bases to trimming and J lost 10 bases, with 21 bases between them. The germline gives CDR1 LGHNA, CDR2 YSLEER. The CDR3 sequence is CASSHDRLTSLGAFF. CDR3 nucleotides: TGCGCCAGCAGCCATGACAGGCTAACATCCCTGGGAGCTTTCTTT.

V gene TRBV5-5 combines with J gene TRBJ1-4; D gene uncertain. The CDR3 is 14 amino acids. V was trimmed by 2 bases and J by 7 bases, leaving 12 bases between them. CDR1 and CDR2 (germline): SGHKS, YYEKEE (reference sequence). CDR3 sequence reads: CASSFNQDAEKLFF. The CDR3 region has the DNA TGTGCCAGCAGCTTTAATCAGGACGCTGAAAAACTGTTTTTT.

The chain recombines TRBV11-2 with TRBJ2-2; 7 bases agree with TRBD2. The CDR3 spans 16 residues. V lost 1 base to trimming and J lost 4 bases; unmatched junction nucleotides: 6. CDR1 and CDR2 from the germline V gene are SGHAT and FQNNGV. The CDR3 coding sequence is TGTGCCAGCAGCTTAGCCGGGGGGTGGAGCACCGGGGAGCTGTTTTTT. This sequence encodes CASSLAGGWSTGELFF.

V usage is TRBV4-3 and J usage is TRBJ2-5; the D is unclear. With 0 bases removed from V and 5 bases from J, the gap between germline ends came to 10 bases. Germline V CDR1 and CDR2: LGHNA, YSLEER. The CDR3 totals 14 residues. CDR3 nucleotides: TGCGCCAGCAGCCAAGATTCGGTAGTGGAGACCCAGTACTTC. It codes for CASSQDSVVETQYF.

The chain links TRBV28 to TRBJ2-6; no clear D gene. The CDR3 length is 16 residues. In germline, CDR1 is MDHEN, CDR2 SYDVKM. With 3 bases removed from V and 1 base from J, the gap between germline ends came to 10 bases. Written as DNA, the CDR3 is TGTGCCAGCAGTTTTGTTTGGGGATCTGGGGCCAACGTCCTGACTTTC. The encoded protein is CASSFVWGSGANVLTF.